This T cell receptor (beta chain) was recorded in a study of blood T cell repertoires in COVID-19. CDR1 is SGHRS and CDR2 is YFSETQ in the germline V gene. Trimming shortened V by 0 bases and J by 0 bases, and 13 bases separated the two germline ends. The CDR3 runs 17 residues. In this sample, this clone turned up a few times. Assay used: immunoSEQ multiplex PCR; TCRdb lists only in-frame clones, some missing. The sample holds about 76,000 clones, approximately 80% seen once. The chain joins TRBV5-1 to TRBJ1-3, with D unresolved. What was sequenced was peripheral blood. This sequence was found in a woman aged 55 to 70 with acute or convalescent COVID-19. CDR3 coding DNA: TGCGCCAGCAGCTTGGTGGAGGGCGGCGGCTCTGGAAACACCATATATTTT. It specifies CASSLVEGGGSGNTIYF.